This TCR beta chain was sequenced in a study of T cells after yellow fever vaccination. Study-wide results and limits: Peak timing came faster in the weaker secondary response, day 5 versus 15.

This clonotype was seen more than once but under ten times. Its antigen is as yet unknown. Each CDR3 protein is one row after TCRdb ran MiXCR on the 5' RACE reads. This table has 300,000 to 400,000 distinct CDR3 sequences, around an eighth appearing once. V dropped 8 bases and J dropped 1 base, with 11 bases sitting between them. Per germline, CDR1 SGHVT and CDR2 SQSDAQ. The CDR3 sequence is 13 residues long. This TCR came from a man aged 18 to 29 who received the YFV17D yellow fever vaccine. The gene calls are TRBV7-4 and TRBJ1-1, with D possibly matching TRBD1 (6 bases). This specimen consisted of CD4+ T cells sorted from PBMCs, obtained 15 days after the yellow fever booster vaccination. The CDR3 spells CASPRGRNTEAFF. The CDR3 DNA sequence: TGTGCCAGCCCTCGGGGGCGGAACACTGAAGCTTTCTTT.